The 29 T cell receptor beta chains below all came from one sample that was sequenced in a study of blood T cells in healthy people across ages. Together with a sample-barcoded 5' primer, a J-beta primer mix was included in a second PCR lasting about 6 to 12 cycles. One entry per CDR3 protein results from TCRdb running MiXCR on the 5' RACE reads. The sample has hundreds of thousands of distinct CDR3 sequences; 40% to 50% are singletons. Sequenced input: blood. All receptors derive from a man between 60 and 75 years old in good health.

The chain has TRBV20-1 and TRBJ1-2, with D unresolved. Germline CDR1 DFQATT, CDR2 SNEGSKA (reference sequence). The length of the CDR3 is 17 residues. V lost 1 base, J lost 0 bases, and 18 bases lay in between. For the CDR3, the DNA is TGCAGTGCTAGAGTCTTCCGGGGAGCCCGTTCTAACTATGGCTACACCTTC. It codes for CSARVFRGARSNYGYTF.

This clonotype was counted only a few times. The chain couples TRBV3-1 to TRBJ1-1, with D possibly TRBD1 on 6 matching bases. The germline V gene has CDR1 LGHDT and CDR2 YNNKEL (reference sequence). This CDR3 region has 12 residues. Trimming removed 4 bases from V and 6 bases from J, with 9 bases in between. CDR3 amino acids: CASSLQGSEAFF. The DNA for the CDR3 is TGTGCCAGCAGCCTTCAGGGGTCTGAAGCTTTCTTT.

The chain recombines TRBV14 with TRBJ1-2, with a weak D call TRBD1 (5 bases). CDR1 is SGHDN and CDR2 is FVKESK in the germline V gene. This CDR3 is 14 amino acids long. V was clipped by 3 bases and J by 3 bases, with 11 bases between them. In DNA form, the CDR3 reads TGTGCCAGCAGCCAGTACGGGGACGACTATGGCTACACCTTC. It translates to CASSQYGDDYGYTF.

The V call is TRBV10-3, the J call TRBJ2-1; D gene uncertain. The J call may be wrong; the DNA end is better matched by TRBJ2-7. The V gene's germline CDR1 is ENHRY and CDR2 SYGVKD. The CDR3 contains 14 residues. This chain's CDR3 is CAISRGPSYNEQYF. The CDR3 region has the DNA TGTGCCATCTCTCGCGGCCCCTCCTACAATGAGCAGTACTTC.

This rearrangement joins TRBV3-1 to TRBJ2-5; 10 nucleotides agree with TRBD1. Germline V gene sequence: CDR1 LGHDT, CDR2 YNNKEL (reference sequence). The V gene end was trimmed by 2 bases and the J gene end by 4 bases; junction bases not matched to a gene: 7. The CDR3 totals 16 residues. In DNA form, the CDR3 reads TGTGCCAGCAGCCAACACTGGAGGGACAGGGGAGAGACCCAGTACTTC. This codes for CASSQHWRDRGETQYF.

A word on this clonotype: A junction end diverges from the germline sequence, so it may reflect a read error. The genes are TRBV6-5 and TRBJ2-1; D uncertain. The CDR3 has 14 residues. CDR1 is MNHEY and CDR2 is SVGAGI in the germline V gene. The CDR3 DNA is TGTGTCAGCAGTTACGCAGACTCCTACAATGAGCAGTTCTTC. It encodes CVSSYADSYNEQFF.

This clonotype was seen just once. V and J are TRBV12-3 or TRBV12-4 and TRBJ1-4; D unclear. The V end lost 5 bases, the J end lost 5 bases, and 15 bases lay between the germline ends. CDR3 length equals 15 residues. The DNA for the CDR3 is TGTGCCAGCAGTAGCGGCAACCTGGGCAATGAAAAACTGTTTTTT. It specifies CASSSGNLGNEKLFF.

A few counts support this clonotype. The chain uses TRBV12-5 and TRBJ1-4; the match to TRBD1 covers 9 bases. Germline V gene data show CDR1 as LGHNT and CDR2 as FRNRAP. The CDR3 is made up of 17 amino acids. V shed 5 bases and J 3 bases; nucleotides not matched to a gene: 10. The DNA of the CDR3 is TGTGCTAGTGGTCTCAGGACAGGGGAGGTGGCTAATGAAAAACTGTTTTTT. Translated: CASGLRTGEVANEKLFF.

This rearrangement joins TRBV6-2 or TRBV6-3 to TRBJ2-1; D not resolved. Trimming removed 3 bases from V and 8 bases from J, with 11 bases in between. The CDR3 totals 13 residues. Germline values: CDR1 MNHEY, CDR2 SVGEGT. CDR3 in amino acids: CASSYRGIDEQFF. CDR3 DNA: TGTGCCAGCAGTTATCGTGGCATCGATGAGCAGTTCTTC.

This chain uses TRBV15 with TRBJ2-1, with 10 nucleotides matching TRBD2. Trimming took 8 bases from V and 4 from J; bases not matched to a gene: 11. The germline V gene encodes CDR1 LNHNV and CDR2 YYDKDF (reference sequence). The CDR3 covers 16 residues. In DNA form, the CDR3 reads TGTGCCACCTTGAGAAGTTTAGCGGGGGGTTACAATGAGCAGTTCTTC. Amino acid sequence: CATLRSLAGGYNEQFF.

This rearrangement joins TRBV9 to TRBJ2-6; D remains unclear. This CDR3 is 15 amino acids long. The germline gives CDR1 SGDLS, CDR2 YYNGEE. Trimming took 3 bases from V and 3 from J, leaving 10 bases between them. This CDR3 reads CASSASLGGANVLTF. The DNA for the CDR3 is TGTGCCAGCAGCGCGAGCCTAGGTGGGGCCAACGTCCTGACTTTC.

This clonotype was observed many times. This chain joins TRBV7-2 and TRBJ2-3; D remains ambiguous. The germline CDR1 and CDR2 sequences are SGHTA and FQGNSA. The germline V and J ends were trimmed by 2 bases and 6 bases, with 6 bases remaining between them. The CDR3 has 12 residues. CDR3 coding DNA: TGTGCCAGCAGCTTATCCCGGGATACGCAGTATTTT. Its protein product is CASSLSRDTQYF. Looking up the rest from reference TRBV7-2 and TRBJ2-3 gives the full variable domain: GAGVSQSPSNKVTEKGKDVELRCDPISGHTALYWYRQSLGQGLEFLIYFQGNSAPDKSGLPSDRFSAERTGGSVSTLTIQRTQQEDSAVYLCASSLSRDTQYFGPGTRLTVL.

This clonotype occurred many times. The CDR3 DNA sequence: TGTGCCTGGAGCGCACTAGCGGGGGGGCAAGAGACCCAGTACTTC. Its translation: CAWSALAGGQETQYF. The V call is TRBV30, the J call TRBJ2-5, with 13 positions matching TRBD2. The CDR3 is 15 amino acids. Germline V gene sequence: CDR1 GTSNPN, CDR2 SVGIG (reference sequence). The ends lost 3 bases at V and 2 bases at J; junction bases unmatched: 3.

In its sample, this clonotype was seen a few times. This chain uses TRBV4-1 with TRBJ2-7; 8 bases are a match to TRBD1. Germline CDR1 reads MGHRA; CDR2 reads YSYEKL. The CDR3 contains 15 residues. J lost 0 bases, V lost 3 bases, and 4 bases had no gene match. DNA for the CDR3: TGCGCCAGCAGCCAGAGACAGGGGCACTCCTACGAGCAGTACTTC. This encodes CASSQRQGHSYEQYF.

The rearrangement links TRBV7-8 to TRBJ2-2; 7 positions match TRBD1. The CDR3 contains 15 residues. CDR1 is SGHVS, CDR2 FQNEAQ, per germline. With 0 bases clipped from V and 7 bases from J, the junction kept 5 bases outside the gene matches. The CDR3 nucleotides read TGTGCCAGCAGCTTAGCCACAGGGGCGGGCGGGGAGCTGTTTTTT. It encodes CASSLATGAGGELFF.

Of note for this clonotype: At one of its ends the junction is not consistent with the germline gene, which may arise from a read error. The chain recombines TRBV20-1 with TRBJ2-2; possibly TRBD1 for D (6 bases). The CDR3 covers 13 residues. Germline V gene lookup returns CDR1 DFQATT and CDR2 SNEGSKA (reference sequence). CDR3 in amino acids: CSARRGHTEELFF. In nucleotides, the CDR3 is TGCAGCGCCCGCAGGGGTCACACCGAGGAGCTGTTTTTT.

This chain links TRBV5-6 with TRBJ2-3, with 15 positions matching TRBD2. The CDR3 length is 16 residues. The germline gives CDR1 SGHDT, CDR2 YYEEEE. The ends lost 3 bases at V and 3 bases at J; junction bases unmatched: 2. CDR3 region: CASSWTSGGATDTQYF. CDR3 sequence (DNA): TGTGCCAGCAGCTGGACTAGCGGGGGGGCGACAGATACGCAGTATTTT.

The genes are TRBV6-2 or TRBV6-3 and TRBJ2-2; D remains ambiguous. This CDR3 spans 16 amino acids. The V end lost 0 bases, the J end lost 6 bases, and 14 bases lay between the germline ends. Germline-derived CDR1 and CDR2 are MNHEY and SVGEGT. The CDR3 loop is CASSYSRRTRAGELFF. The CDR3 DNA reads as TGTGCCAGCAGTTACTCGCGCAGAACCCGGGCCGGGGAGCTGTTTTTT.

This clonotype has a handful of counts. V gene TRBV27 combines with J gene TRBJ2-3; D gene ambiguous. This CDR3 spans 18 amino acids. Trimming cost V 2 bases and J 0 bases, with 18 bases left between them. CDR1 is MNHEY, CDR2 SMNVEV, per germline (reference sequence). CDR3 DNA sequence: TGTGCCAGCAGTTTAGCGCCCCCCGGTCGGCCGAGCACAGATACGCAGTATTTT. Its protein is CASSLAPPGRPSTDTQYF.

This clonotype turned up a few times. CDR3 nucleotide sequence: TGTGCCAGCACCCCGGGGGGTGACAATGAGCAGTTCTTC. It encodes CASTPGGDNEQFF. The rearrangement uses TRBV6-6 and TRBJ2-1; 7 bases line up with TRBD2. This CDR3 has 13 residues. J was trimmed by 5 bases and V by 7 bases; bases with no gene match: 5. The germline V gene encodes CDR1 MNHNY and CDR2 SVGAGI (reference sequence).

The chain combines TRBV7-9 with TRBJ2-5; maybe TRBD2 (6 bases). This CDR3 has 13 amino acids. V lost 3 bases and J lost 5, with 10 bases in between. Germline CDR1 and CDR2: SEHNR and FQNEAQ (reference sequence). The CDR3 DNA follows: TGTGCCAGCAGCTTGGCTAGCGATGAGACCCAGTACTTC. Translating it yields CASSLASDETQYF.

V usage is TRBV7-9 and J usage is TRBJ2-1; the match to TRBD1 covers 10 bases. Unmatched junction bases numbered 14, after V lost 5 bases and J lost 7 bases. The germline CDR1 and CDR2 sequences are SEHNR and FQNEAQ (reference sequence). The CDR3 contains 17 residues. CDR3 DNA sequence: TGTGCCAGCAGCCTTACTCTCACCGGGACAGGGGATAATGAGCAGTTCTTC. Its translation: CASSLTLTGTGDNEQFF.

A remark on this clonotype: A much larger clone differs by one base, so this may be a read error. The CDR3 here is CASSEVSGGYNEQYF. The CDR3 bases are TGCGCCAGCAGTGAAGTTAGCGGGGGTTACAATGAGCAGTACTTC. The gene calls are TRBV10-1 and TRBJ2-7; 9 nucleotides align to TRBD2. This CDR3 contains 15 residues. V lost 3 bases to trimming and J lost 7 bases; unmatched junction nucleotides: 10. Germline-derived CDR1 and CDR2 are WNHNN and SYGVQD (reference sequence).

The CDR3 sequence: CASSEFESGGAYGLRTDTQYF. Here the CDR3 DNA reads TGTGCCAGCAGCGAATTCGAAAGCGGGGGGGCTTATGGACTTCGCACAGATACGCAGTATTTT. This chain uses TRBV9 with TRBJ2-3; 10 bases match TRBD2. V gave up 3 bases and J gave up 1 base; unmatched junction bases: 20. Germline V gene sequence: CDR1 SGDLS, CDR2 YYNGEE. This CDR3 is 21 amino acids long.

The rearrangement links TRBV20-1 to TRBJ2-1; tentative D call: TRBD1 (5 bases). The CDR3 spans 14 residues. V lost 3 bases to trimming and J lost 4 bases, with 13 bases between them. Germline assignment: CDR1 DFQATT and CDR2 SNEGSKA (reference sequence). The CDR3, as DNA: TGCAGTGCTAGTCTGGGGCCAGCTTACAATGAGCAGTTCTTC. It specifies CSASLGPAYNEQFF.

On this clonotype itself: One junction end does not reproduce the germline sequence, and a read error may be involved. CDR3 coding DNA: TGTGCCAGCAGCGAGGACAGCAATGGGCAGTTCTTC. This translates into CASSEDSNGQFF. The V gene is TRBV7-9, the J gene TRBJ2-1; D may be TRBD1 (6 bases). CDR1 and CDR2 from the germline V gene are SEHNR and FQNEAQ (reference sequence). The CDR3 sequence is 12 residues long. The whole variable domain, filled in from reference TRBV7-9 and TRBJ2-1, reads DTGVSQNPRHKITKRGQNVTFRCDPISEHNRLYWYRQTLGQGPEFLTYFQNEAQLEKSRLLSDRFSAERPKGSFSTLEIQRTEQGDSAMYLCASSEDSNGQFFGPGTRLTVL.

About this clonotype itself: Mismatch with germline at one junction end may stem from a read error. The J gene is TRBJ2-3, the V gene TRBV4-3; 9 bases are shared with TRBD2. This CDR3 is 16 amino acids long. The V gene's germline CDR1 is LGHNA and CDR2 YSLEER. CDR3 sequence: CVSSQEIAGEVDTQYF. CDR3 in DNA: TGCGTCAGCAGCCAAGAAATAGCGGGGGAAGTAGATACGCAGTATTTT.

J is TRBJ2-2 and V is TRBV28, with 7 bases lining up with TRBD1. Unmatched junction bases numbered 8, after V lost 5 bases and J lost 5 bases. The CDR3 length is 15 residues. The germline gives CDR1 MDHEN, CDR2 SYDVKM. This CDR3 is CASSHDRVGTGELFF. The DNA of the CDR3 is TGTGCCAGCAGTCACGACAGGGTTGGTACCGGGGAGCTGTTTTTT.

This clonotype was seen a handful of times. The V call is TRBV7-2, the J call TRBJ2-5; D gene unclear. Trimming took off 0 bases at V and 2 bases at J, with 4 bases between the two ends. The CDR3 runs to 13 residues. CDR1 SGHTA and CDR2 FQGNSA come from the germline V gene. This CDR3 is CASSLATQETQYF. The CDR3, as DNA: TGTGCCAGCAGCTTAGCGACACAAGAGACCCAGTACTTC.